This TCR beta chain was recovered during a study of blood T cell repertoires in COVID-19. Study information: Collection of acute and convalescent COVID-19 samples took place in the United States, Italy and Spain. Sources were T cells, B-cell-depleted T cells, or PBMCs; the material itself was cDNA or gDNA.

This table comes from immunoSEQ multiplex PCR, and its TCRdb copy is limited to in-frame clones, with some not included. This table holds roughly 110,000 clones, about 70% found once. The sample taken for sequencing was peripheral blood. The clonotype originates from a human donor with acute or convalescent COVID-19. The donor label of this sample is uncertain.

DNA for the CDR3: TGTGCCAGCAGTTTTTGGAGCGTAGGGGCGAACACCGGGGAGCTGTTTTTT. Residues: CASSFWSVGANTGELFF. The rearrangement joins TRBV27 to TRBJ2-2; weak D call: TRBD1 (5 bases). Germline assignment: CDR1 MNHEY and CDR2 SMNVEV (reference sequence). The CDR3 is 17 residues long. V lost 3 bases and J 0 bases, leaving 14 bases between the germline ends.